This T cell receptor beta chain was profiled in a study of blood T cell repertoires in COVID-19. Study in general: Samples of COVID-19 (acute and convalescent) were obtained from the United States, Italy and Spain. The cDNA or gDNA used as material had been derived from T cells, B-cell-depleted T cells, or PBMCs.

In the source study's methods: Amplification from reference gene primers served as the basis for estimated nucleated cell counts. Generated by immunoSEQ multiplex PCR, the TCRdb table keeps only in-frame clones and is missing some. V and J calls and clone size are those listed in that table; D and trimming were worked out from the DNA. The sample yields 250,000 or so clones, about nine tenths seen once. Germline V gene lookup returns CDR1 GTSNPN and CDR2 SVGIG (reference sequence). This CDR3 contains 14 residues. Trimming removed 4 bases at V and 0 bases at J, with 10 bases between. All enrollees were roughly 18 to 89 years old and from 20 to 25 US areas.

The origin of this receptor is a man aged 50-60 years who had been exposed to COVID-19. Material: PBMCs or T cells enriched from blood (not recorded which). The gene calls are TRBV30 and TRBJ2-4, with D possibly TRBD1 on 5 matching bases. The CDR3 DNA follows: TGTGCCTGGAAGACAGAGCTAGCCAAAAACATTCAGTACTTC. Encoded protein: CAWKTELAKNIQYF. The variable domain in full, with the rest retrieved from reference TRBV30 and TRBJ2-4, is SQTIHQWPATLVQPVGSPLSLECTVEGTSNPNLYWYRQAAGRGLQLLFYSVGIGQISSEVPQNLSASRPQDRQFILSSKKLLLSDSGFYLCAWKTELAKNIQYFGAGTRLSVL.